These T cell receptor beta chains were read from a single sample in a study of shared clonotypes between healthy human individuals. Sequencing used immunoSEQ multiplex PCR; TCRdb keeps in-frame clones, though not all of them. The table lists 2 million to 2.5 million clones, approximately 94% of them singletons. Sequenced material: naive CD4+ T cells sorted from blood. The source is a man between 18 and 29 years old in good health. Both conserved end residues are part of each CDR3. The D gene is left open where the match is weak.

j_gene: TRBJ2-5
v_gene: TRBV11-2
d_gene: .
CDR3aa: CASTLKDTQYF

j_gene: TRBJ2-2
v_gene: TRBV30
d_gene: .
CDR3aa: CAWSVSGVNTGELFF

j_gene: TRBJ2-1
v_gene: TRBV2
d_gene: TRBD2
CDR3aa: CASSGGSGGQNEQFF

j_gene: TRBJ2-1
v_gene: TRBV27
d_gene: TRBD2
CDR3aa: CASSPLGAGHNEQFF

j_gene: TRBJ2-5
v_gene: TRBV9
d_gene: .
CDR3aa: CASSRQPGLQETQYF

j_gene: TRBJ1-6
v_gene: TRBV19
d_gene: .
CDR3aa: CASKLDTYSPLHF

j_gene: TRBJ1-2
v_gene: TRBV15
d_gene: .
CDR3aa: CATSREDSPYGYTF

j_gene: TRBJ2-4
v_gene: TRBV6-1
d_gene: .
CDR3aa: CASSEVSGTPAKAKNIQYF

j_gene: TRBJ2-7
v_gene: TRBV19
d_gene: .
CDR3aa: CASSDPGHRKYEQYF

j_gene: TRBJ1-6
v_gene: TRBV30
d_gene: TRBD1
CDR3aa: CAYKSTGTVSSPLHF

j_gene: TRBJ2-4
v_gene: TRBV2
d_gene: TRBD1
CDR3aa: CASREGQGWAPAKNIQYF

j_gene: TRBJ2-3
v_gene: TRBV9
d_gene: .
CDR3aa: CASSVGAGASTDTQYF

j_gene: TRBJ2-7
v_gene: TRBV5-1
d_gene: TRBD1
CDR3aa: CASSLAQGQVLSYEQYF

j_gene: TRBJ2-3
v_gene: TRBV5-1
d_gene: TRBD1
CDR3aa: CASSLGDRRTDTQYF

j_gene: TRBJ2-5
v_gene: TRBV5-1
d_gene: .
CDR3aa: CASSAGSQETQYF

j_gene: TRBJ2-2
v_gene: TRBV11-2
d_gene: TRBD2
CDR3aa: CASSLSGKNTGELFF

j_gene: TRBJ2-1
v_gene: TRBV9
d_gene: .
CDR3aa: CASSVRGAWENEQFF

j_gene: TRBJ2-3
v_gene: TRBV9
d_gene: .
CDR3aa: CASSVVGIPSTDTQYF

j_gene: TRBJ2-2
v_gene: TRBV5-1
d_gene: .
CDR3aa: CASSPSLGLGTGELFF

j_gene: TRBJ2-3
v_gene: TRBV7-2
d_gene: .
CDR3aa: CASSSRKLASTQYF

j_gene: TRBJ2-5
v_gene: TRBV7-2
d_gene: TRBD1
CDR3aa: CASSNRDRGMKETQYF

j_gene: TRBJ2-3
v_gene: TRBV4-1
d_gene: TRBD1
CDR3aa: CASTGIFPTGSTTQYF

j_gene: TRBJ1-1
v_gene: TRBV28
d_gene: .
CDR3aa: CASSLGTWGNTEAFF

j_gene: TRBJ1-4
v_gene: TRBV7-8
d_gene: TRBD1
CDR3aa: CASTPPSGGTNEKLFF